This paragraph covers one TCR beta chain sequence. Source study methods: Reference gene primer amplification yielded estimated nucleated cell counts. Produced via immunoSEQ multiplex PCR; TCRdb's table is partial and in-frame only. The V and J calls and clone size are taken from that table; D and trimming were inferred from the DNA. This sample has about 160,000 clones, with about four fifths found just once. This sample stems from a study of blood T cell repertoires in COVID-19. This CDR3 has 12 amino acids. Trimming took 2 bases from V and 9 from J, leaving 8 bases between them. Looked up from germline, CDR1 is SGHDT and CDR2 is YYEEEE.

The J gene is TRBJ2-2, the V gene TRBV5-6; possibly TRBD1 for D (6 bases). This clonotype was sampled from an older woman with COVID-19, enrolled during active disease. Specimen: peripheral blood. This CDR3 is CASSFRGRELFF. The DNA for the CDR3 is TGTGCCAGCAGCTTCAGGGGCCGGGAGCTGTTTTTT.